One sample yielded the 8 T cell receptor beta chains listed below, sequenced in a study of CD8+CD57+ T cells in acquired aplastic anemia. Individuals selected for sequencing had exhibited CD8+CD57+ cell expansion on flow cytometry. TCR beta VDJ combinations and CDR3 sequences were profiled from genomic DNA. TCRdb reprocessed the reads with MiXCR, giving one entry per CDR3 protein. In the table there are roughly 250,000 distinct CDR3 sequences, approximately 82% of which are singletons. Source material: sorted CD4+, CD8+, or CD8+CD57+ T cells (not recorded which) from PBMCs. All receptors come from a human donor with aplastic anemia.

For this clonotype: At one of its ends the junction is not consistent with the germline gene, which may arise from a read error. V and J are TRBV11-3 and TRBJ2-3, with 7 positions matching TRBD2. The V gene's germline CDR1 is SGHNT and CDR2 YENEEA. This CDR3 contains 14 residues. The CDR3 loop is CASSLAGGTATQLF. The CDR3 nucleotides read TGTGCCAGCAGCTTAGCGGGAGGTACCGCTACGCAGCTTTTT.

The sample holds one count of this clonotype. The V gene is TRBV24-1, the J gene TRBJ1-2; D might be TRBD1 (6 bases). Trimming pared 10 bases from V and 4 bases from J, leaving 15 bases between. Looked up from germline, CDR1 is KGHDR and CDR2 is SFDVKD. CDR3 length equals 13 residues. The CDR3 sequence is CATASWGAYGYTF. The CDR3 bases are TGTGCCACGGCCAGTTGGGGGGCCTATGGCTACACCTTC.

Points on this clonotype: The DNA is left out, because the CDR3 cannot be placed on it with certainty; the CDR3 is given as TCRdb lists it. The genes are TRBV9 and TRBJ2-7; TRBD2 is the table's D call and was not checked against the DNA. Germline CDR1 and CDR2: SGDLS and YYNGEE. Counting both end residues, the CDR3 totals 14 amino acids. The CDR3 region is CASSVSSRGYTFDV.

V usage is TRBV9 and J usage is TRBJ2-3; D is perhaps TRBD2 (5 bases). CDR3 length: 15 residues. The V gene lost 7 bases and the J gene lost 9 bases, with 24 bases spanning the gap. Germline assignment: CDR1 SGDLS and CDR2 YYNGEE. CDR3 nucleotide sequence: TGTGCCAGCGGAGGAGGTAGGAGCGGAAAAGACACGCAGTATTTT. It specifies CASGGGRSGKDTQYF.

For this clonotype: Germline and junction disagree at one end, which may indicate a read error. The chain couples TRBV7-3 to TRBJ2-3, with 7 bases that match TRBD2. The CDR3 contains 13 residues. Germline CDR1 and CDR2: SGHTA and FQGTGA. As DNA, the CDR3 is TGTGCCAGCAGGGGGGGGGGAAGGGCAAACCAGTACTTT. Its protein is CASRGGGRANQYF.

A word on this clonotype: Germline and junction disagree at one end, which may indicate a read error. This chain uses TRBV9 with TRBJ2-5; D might be TRBD2 (6 bases). The CDR3 spans 15 residues. From germline, CDR1 is SGDLS and CDR2 YYNGEE. Here the CDR3 reads CASSEGGGRAETQYF. The CDR3 DNA sequence: TGTGCCAGCAGCGAAGGTGGAGGGCGCGCAGAGACGCAGTACTTC.

A single count supports this clonotype. One end of the junction does not line up with germline, which may come from a read error. The V call is TRBV2, the J call TRBJ1-1; 7 bases fit TRBD1. CDR1 and CDR2 (germline): SNHLY, FYNNEI. The CDR3 contains 14 residues. CDR3 in amino acids: CASSTTGKNTEDFF. In nucleotides, the CDR3 is TGTGCCAGCAGTACGACAGGGAAGAATACTGAAGATTTCTTT.

This clonotype was recorded only once. A read error may produce the germline difference seen at one junction end. The genes are TRBV9 and TRBJ2-7; D ambiguous. The CDR3 contains 13 residues. From germline, CDR1 is SGDLS and CDR2 YYNGEE. The CDR3 nucleotides read TGTGCCAGCAGCACCTTCGACTCCGACGAGCAGCACTTC. This sequence encodes CASSTFDSDEQHF.